A single sample gave rise to the 32 T cell receptor beta chains below, sequenced in a study of regulatory T cells in long-lasting Graves disease. Researchers made TCR beta libraries by using iRepertoire HTBI primers and running Arm-PCR on CDR3 regions. TCRdb reprocessed the multiplex PCR reads with MiXCR, giving one entry per CDR3 protein. The sample has 600,000 to 850,000 distinct CDR3 sequences; roughly 30% are singletons. Time point in this sample: persistent/refractory GD, antithyroid drugs over 5 years with positive TRAb. PBMC-extracted RNA yielded the TCR library. The starting material was peripheral blood mononuclear cells (PBMCs), obtained when the disease was refractory, from a patient treated with antithyroid drugs. The receptors were sampled from a female donor with Graves disease.

This clonotype was seen a handful of times. The CDR3 is CASSQGGRPRVQYF. CDR3 DNA: TGTGCCAGCAGCCAAGGTGGGAGACCTAGAGTCCAGTACTTC. V is TRBV3-1 and J is TRBJ2-5; weak D call: TRBD2 (5 bases). V was shortened by 1 base and J by 10 bases, with 16 bases between the two germline ends. Germline values: CDR1 LGHDT, CDR2 YNNKEL (reference sequence). CDR3 length: 14 amino acids.

The V gene is TRBV27, the J gene TRBJ1-1; D remains ambiguous. This CDR3 spans 13 amino acids. The germline gives CDR1 MNHEY, CDR2 SMNVEV (reference sequence). The ends were cut back, 5 bases at V and 5 bases at J, with 12 bases in the middle. The CDR3: CASSAGVWTEAFF. The CDR3, as DNA: TGTGCCAGCAGTGCCGGGGTATGGACTGAAGCTTTCTTT.

On this clonotype itself: One junction end does not reproduce the germline sequence, and a read error may be involved. This chain links TRBV5-1 with TRBJ1-2; a possible D gene is TRBD1 (6 bases). Germline-derived CDR1 and CDR2 are SGHRS and YFSETQ. This CDR3 has 15 amino acids. CDR3 DNA sequence: TGTGCCAGCAGCTTGGTGGGGGCCTCTAACTATGGCTACACCTTC. Its protein is CASSLVGASNYGYTF.

The genes are TRBV6-1 and TRBJ2-7; 7 nucleotides agree with TRBD1. V lost 10 bases, J lost 1 base, and 7 bases stayed unmatched. The CDR3 consists of 13 residues. Germline V CDR1 and CDR2: MNHNS, SASEGT. The CDR3 DNA sequence: TGTGCCACCAGACAGGGACCGTCCTACGAGCAGTACTTC. It codes for CATRQGPSYEQYF.

This chain joins TRBV6-5 and TRBJ1-2, with no clear D. The CDR3 contains 14 residues. The germline gives CDR1 MNHEY, CDR2 SVGAGI. The V gene lost 2 bases and the J gene lost 2 bases, with 9 bases spanning the gap. CDR3 coding DNA: TGTGCCAGCAGTTACCAGGTCGGAAACTATGGCTACACCTTC. The encoded protein is CASSYQVGNYGYTF.

The chain carries TRBV30 and TRBJ1-2; D ambiguous. Germline V gene lookup returns CDR1 GTSNPN and CDR2 SVGIG (reference sequence). This CDR3 is 14 amino acids long. The V end was cut by 5 bases, the J end by 4 bases, with 17 bases between. The CDR3 is CAWVASGSRYGYTF. The DNA of the CDR3 is TGTGCCTGGGTAGCATCGGGGTCCCGCTATGGCTACACCTTC.

J is TRBJ1-2 and V is TRBV29-1; D unclear. V was trimmed by 2 bases and J by 7 bases, leaving 11 bases between them. Germline CDR1 SQVTM, CDR2 ANQGSEA. This CDR3 comprises 12 residues. CDR3 amino acids: CSVESGVGGYTF. CDR3 nucleotide sequence: TGCAGCGTTGAATCCGGGGTCGGTGGCTACACCTTC.

This clonotype turned up a few times. The genes are TRBV12-3 or TRBV12-4 and TRBJ1-1; D gene unclear. The V gene lost 3 bases and the J gene lost 5 bases, with 16 bases spanning the gap. CDR3 size: 15 residues. This CDR3 is CASSFEPNRGTEAFF. The CDR3 DNA is TGTGCCAGCAGTTTTGAACCCAACCGAGGGACTGAAGCTTTCTTT.

V gene TRBV25-1 combines with J gene TRBJ2-7; 11 nucleotides line up with TRBD2. The length of the CDR3 is 17 residues. V trimming: 3 bases; J trimming: 0 bases; junction bases outside the gene matches: 7. The V gene's germline CDR1 is MGHDK and CDR2 SYGVNS. CDR3 amino acids: CASSEGLGLADSYEQYF. The CDR3 DNA sequence: TGTGCCAGCAGTGAGGGCTTGGGACTAGCGGACTCCTACGAGCAGTACTTC.

V and J are TRBV20-1 and TRBJ1-2; 8 nucleotides line up with TRBD1. The CDR3 is 13 amino acids. Germline lookup yields CDR1 DFQATT and CDR2 SNEGSKA (reference sequence). After removal of 2 bases from V and 3 bases from J, the junction contained 2 bases not matched to a gene. In DNA, the CDR3 is TGCAGTGCTAGATTACAGGGGGACTATGGCTACACCTTC. It translates to CSARLQGDYGYTF.

This clonotype was seen a few times. The chain is built from TRBV2 and TRBJ2-3, with D unresolved. V shed 7 bases and J shed 3 bases, with 5 bases lying between them. CDR1 SNHLY and CDR2 FYNNEI come from the germline V gene. This CDR3 contains 11 residues. The CDR3 DNA follows: TGTGCCAGCATGTTGACAGATACGCAGTATTTT. Protein: CASMLTDTQYF. Full variable domain (remainder filled in from reference TRBV2 and TRBJ2-3): EPEVTQTPSHQVTQMGQEVILRCVPISNHLYFYWYRQILGQKVEFLVSFYNNEISEKSEIFDDQFSVERPDGSNFTLKIRSTKLEDSAMYFCASMLTDTQYFGPGTRLTVL.

The chain carries TRBV11-3 and TRBJ1-5; possible D gene TRBD1, 5 bases. The CDR3 is 14 amino acids. V gave up 2 bases and J gave up 7 bases, with 12 bases separating them. CDR1 is SGHNT and CDR2 is YENEEA in the germline V gene. DNA for the CDR3: TGTGCCAGCAGCTTACACCCCGGGGGGCAGCCCCAGCATTTT. Residues: CASSLHPGGQPQHF.

There are a few counts of this clonotype. The V gene is TRBV5-1, the J gene TRBJ1-1; weak D call: TRBD1 (6 bases). Germline V gene sequence: CDR1 SGHRS, CDR2 YFSETQ. Deletions cut 0 bases from V and 0 bases from J, with 12 bases between. The CDR3 is made up of 16 amino acids. The CDR3 DNA sequence: TGCGCCAGCAGCTTGGAGGGGGGACAACTGAACACTGAAGCTTTCTTT. The encoded protein is CASSLEGGQLNTEAFF.

The chain combines TRBV5-1 with TRBJ1-2; unclear D gene. This CDR3 has 13 residues. The germline V and J ends were trimmed by 3 bases and 8 bases, with 14 bases remaining between them. The germline gives CDR1 SGHRS, CDR2 YFSETQ. The CDR3 nucleotides are TGCGCCAGCAGCTCCATGGGTACTCAGGGCTACACCTTC. The encoded protein is CASSSMGTQGYTF. Full variable domain (outside the CDR3, taken from reference TRBV5-1 and TRBJ1-2): KAGVTQTPRYLIKTRGQQVTLSCSPISGHRSVSWYQQTPGQGLQFLFEYFSETQRNKGNFPGRFSGRQFSNSRSEMNVSTLELGDSALYLCASSSMGTQGYTFGSGTRLTVV.

CDR3 region: CASSQGQGGVEKLFF. The CDR3 nucleotides are TGCGCCAGCAGCCAAGGGCAAGGGGGCGTTGAAAAACTGTTTTTT. The gene calls are TRBV4-1 and TRBJ1-4; 7 bases fit TRBD1. Germline values: CDR1 MGHRA, CDR2 YSYEKL. The CDR3 covers 15 residues. J was trimmed by 7 bases and V by 1 base; bases with no gene match: 6.

This clonotype has more than one count but fewer than ten. The rearrangement uses TRBV29-1 and TRBJ1-1, with 9 bases that match TRBD1. Looked up from germline, CDR1 is SQVTM and CDR2 is ANQGSEA. After removal of 5 bases from V and 0 bases from J, the junction contained 16 bases not matched to a gene. The CDR3 spans 18 residues. In nucleotides, the CDR3 is TGCAGCGTTCAACTAACGACAGGGGGGAGGGCAATGAACACTGAAGCTTTCTTT. The encoded protein is CSVQLTTGGRAMNTEAFF.

This chain joins TRBV12-5 and TRBJ2-7; D call uncertain. Germline V CDR1 and CDR2: LGHNT, FRNRAP. Trimming stripped 6 bases from V and 5 bases from J, with 26 bases between. The CDR3 loop spans 17 amino acids. The CDR3 coding sequence is TGTGCTAGTGGCCCTCCCGGTGTAGCCCCTACCTCGCACGAGCAGTACTTC. It translates to CASGPPGVAPTSHEQYF.

The genes are TRBV12-3 or TRBV12-4 and TRBJ2-7, with TRBD1 matching over 9 bases. The CDR3 is 14 amino acids. V shed 5 bases, J shed 2 bases, and the junction held 4 bases outside the gene matches. CDR3 amino acids: CASSTDRGTYEQYF. The CDR3 DNA sequence: TGTGCCAGCAGTACGGACAGGGGTACCTACGAGCAGTACTTC.

This clonotype occurred a few times. The rearrangement joins TRBV3-1 to TRBJ1-6, with D maybe TRBD1 (6 bases). The CDR3 consists of 15 residues. CDR1 and CDR2 (germline): LGHDT, YNNKEL (reference sequence). Trimming shortened V by 0 bases and J by 9 bases, and 12 bases separated the two germline ends. As DNA, the CDR3 is TGTGCCAGCAGCCAAGATAGGGGGGTTGCTTCACCCCTCCACTTT. Translating it yields CASSQDRGVASPLHF.

CDR3 sequence (DNA): TGCAGTGCTAGAGATGACAGGCGACATCAGCCCCAGCATTTT. This codes for CSARDDRRHQPQHF. The chain links TRBV20-1 to TRBJ1-5; TRBD1 is a possible D gene (6 bases). CDR1 is DFQATT and CDR2 is SNEGSKA in the germline V gene (reference sequence). CDR3 length: 14 residues. Trimming left V 0 bases short and J 5 bases short, with 11 bases between.

This clonotype has more than one count but fewer than ten. This chain links TRBV28 with TRBJ1-5; weak D call: TRBD1 (6 bases). V dropped 6 bases and J dropped 1 base, with 10 bases sitting between them. From germline, CDR1 is MDHEN and CDR2 SYDVKM. CDR3 size: 14 residues. The CDR3 DNA sequence: TGTGCCAGCAGCTACGGACAGAGCAATCAGCCCCAGCATTTT. This sequence encodes CASSYGQSNQPQHF.

This clonotype has ten or more counts. The chain carries TRBV27 and TRBJ2-7; D gene unclear. Germline V gene sequence: CDR1 MNHEY, CDR2 SMNVEV (reference sequence). This CDR3 comprises 12 residues. V was pared by 3 bases and J by 7 bases, with 10 bases between. The CDR3 DNA follows: TGTGCCAGCAGTTTCGGCCCCTGGGAGCAGTACTTC. Its protein product is CASSFGPWEQYF.

The chain has TRBV5-1 and TRBJ1-1; tentative D call: TRBD1 (5 bases). V dropped 0 bases and J dropped 4 bases, with 13 bases sitting between them. The germline V gene encodes CDR1 SGHRS and CDR2 YFSETQ. The CDR3 length is 15 residues. CDR3 DNA: TGCGCCAGCAGCTTGGAGGTGGGGCGCGTCACTGAAGCTTTCTTT. Protein: CASSLEVGRVTEAFF.

Here the CDR3 DNA reads TGCGCCAGCAGTGAGGGGGGGGGAGGAAGATATGGCTACACCTTC. Translating gives CASSEGGGGRYGYTF. The rearrangement joins TRBV10-2 to TRBJ1-2; the D gene is possibly TRBD1 (5 bases). V was trimmed by 2 bases and J by 5 bases, leaving 15 bases between them. The CDR3 totals 15 residues. The germline V gene encodes CDR1 WSHSY and CDR2 SAAADI.

This clonotype was picked up many times. The CDR3 bases are TGTGCCAGCAGTGACCCGGGACCCCAGTACTTC. This gives the protein CASSDPGPQYF. The V gene is TRBV12-3 or TRBV12-4, the J gene TRBJ2-5, with D perhaps matching TRBD1 or TRBD2 (5 bases each). The CDR3 has 11 residues. V was trimmed by 5 bases and J by 9 bases, leaving 10 bases between them.

This clonotype was picked up a small number of times. The genes are TRBV27 and TRBJ1-2; D uncertain. The CDR3 consists of 13 residues. V lost 4 bases, J lost 1 base, and 7 bases lay in between. The germline CDR1 and CDR2 sequences are MNHEY and SMNVEV (reference sequence). The CDR3 DNA sequence: TGTGCCAGCAGTTCCATGCTTAACTATGGCTACACCTTC. It encodes CASSSMLNYGYTF.

This clonotype was recorded a few times. V usage is TRBV19 and J usage is TRBJ2-7, with a weak D call TRBD2 (5 bases). This CDR3 comprises 14 residues. The germline CDR1 and CDR2 sequences are LNHDA and SQIVND (reference sequence). Between the trimmed V and J ends, which lost 4 bases and 6 bases, there was a span of 16 bases. CDR3 loop: CASSTSGKVSEQYF. CDR3 coding DNA: TGTGCCAGTAGTACGAGCGGAAAGGTGTCCGAGCAGTACTTC.

This clonotype has a handful of counts. The J gene is TRBJ1-5, the V gene TRBV6-1; 7 nucleotides agree with TRBD1. CDR3 length: 14 residues. Germline CDR1 is MNHNS and CDR2 is SASEGT. After removal of 5 bases from V and 7 bases from J, the junction contained 8 bases not matched to a gene. The CDR3 nucleotides read TGTGCCAGCAGTACTACAGGGGTCCGACAGCCCCAGCATTTT. Its protein is CASSTTGVRQPQHF.

This clonotype turned up a few times. This sequence joins TRBV6-1 and TRBJ2-5, with D perhaps TRBD1 or TRBD2 (6 bases each). The CDR3 covers 15 residues. Trimming left V 1 base short and J 5 bases short, with 14 bases between. The germline CDR1 and CDR2 sequences are MNHNS and SASEGT. CDR3 in amino acids: CASSEGVGGQETQYF. The CDR3 bases are TGTGCCAGCAGTGAAGGCGTCGGGGGCCAGGAGACCCAGTACTTC.

The V call is TRBV29-1, the J call TRBJ1-2; D ambiguous. The CDR3 is 15 amino acids. CDR1 is SQVTM and CDR2 is ANQGSEA in the germline V gene. V lost 3 bases and J 0 bases, leaving 14 bases between the germline ends. Here the CDR3 reads CSVEGPSPANYGYTF. In DNA, the CDR3 is TGCAGCGTTGAGGGTCCGTCGCCAGCTAACTATGGCTACACCTTC.

This clonotype has just a few counts. The CDR3: CAWSGRGTGNTIYF. In DNA, the CDR3 is TGTGCCTGGAGCGGCAGGGGTACTGGAAACACCATATATTTT. This rearrangement joins TRBV30 to TRBJ1-3, with D possibly being TRBD1 (6 bases). With 3 bases removed from V and 2 bases from J, the gap between germline ends came to 11 bases. The CDR3 spans 14 residues. Germline CDR1 reads GTSNPN; CDR2 reads SVGIG (reference sequence).

The table lists this clonotype with many counts. This chain links TRBV2 with TRBJ2-7, with TRBD1 matching 8 bases. CDR3 length: 13 amino acids. CDR1 and CDR2 (germline): SNHLY, FYNNEI. V was pared by 6 bases and J by 1 base, with 2 bases of the junction left unmatched. The CDR3 sequence: CASRRTGSYEQYF. The CDR3 nucleotides are TGTGCCAGCAGGCGGACAGGGTCCTACGAGCAGTACTTC.